This T cell receptor beta chain was documented in a study of CD8 T cells in Susac syndrome. Study-level points and caveats: The study conceded that its TCR sequencing and HLA analysis involved relatively few individuals.

The CDR3 contains 13 residues. The ends were cut back, 6 bases at V and 3 bases at J, with 12 bases in the middle. The germline gives CDR1 MDHEN, CDR2 SYDVKM. An amount of RNA that ranged from 0.5 to 1 ug was reverse transcribed with random hexamers. Amplification of TCR beta CDR3 across 54 Vbeta and 13 Jbeta was performed with immunoSEQ multiplex PCR. TCRdb reprocessed the immunoSEQ multiplex PCR reads via MiXCR and lists one record per CDR3 protein. Of 250,000 to 350,000 distinct CDR3 sequences in the sample, approximately 81% were seen once. As concerns this clonotype: Antigen unknown.

The sequenced material came from CD8+ T cells from PBMCs. This sequence joins TRBV28 and TRBJ2-7, with D maybe TRBD2 (6 bases). This receptor was taken from a human donor with multiple sclerosis. In DNA, the CDR3 is TGTGCCAGCAGCCCGTGGGGGGACTACGAGCAGTACTTC. It is translated as CASSPWGDYEQYF.